This TCR beta chain appears in the sequencing data of a study of beta chain features in type 1 diabetes. The CDR3 contains 18 residues. V was clipped by 5 bases and J by 1 base; unmatched bases: 9. Germline V gene data show CDR1 as SGHVS and CDR2 as FNYEAQ. This clone has only a few counts. Expressed TCRB transcripts were sequenced because the entire RNA isolate underwent reverse transcription. Produced via immunoSEQ multiplex PCR; TCRdb's table is partial and in-frame only. The table records more than 85,000 clones, roughly 40% of them present only once. The V and J genes are TRBV7-6 and TRBJ2-1, with 12 bases that match TRBD2. The sequence was collected from a woman between 18 and 30 years old in good health. The specimen was stem cell memory CD4+ T cells from blood. The CDR3 nucleotides read TGTGCCAGCAGCCCGGCCGGAGGACTAGCGGGGTCCTACAATGAGCAGTTCTTC. Its translation: CASSPAGGLAGSYNEQFF.